This is a list of T cell receptor beta chains from one sample in a study of cytomegalovirus exposure and HLA in healthy donors. Assay: immunoSEQ multiplex PCR; the TCRdb copy retains only in-frame clones and omits some. Here the sample spans about 160,000 clones, roughly 80% being singletons. What was sequenced was PBMCs. These receptors originate from a woman between 18 and 29 years old in good health and CMV-seronegative. The CDR3 runs from the conserved cysteine through the conserved F or W. A D gene is named only where the DNA matches it firmly. The listing skips clone size in some rows; elsewhere it reads once, few, many or a size class.

>NA|NA|TRBJ2-5|TRBV28
TGTGCCAGCAGTTATCATTTTGGCGACTGGCGGCAAGAGACCCAGTACTTC
CASSYHFGDWRQETQYF
>NA|NA|TRBJ2-7|TRBV1
TGCACCAGCAGCCTGGGGGCGCTTCGTATGGGGTTCTACGAGCAGTACTTC
CTSSLGALRMGFYEQYF
>NA|NA|TRBJ2-2|TRBV7-9
TGTTCCAGCAGCTACGGAACTAGCTCGAACACCGGGGAGCTGTTTTTT
CSSSYGTSSNTGELFF
>TRBD1|NA|TRBJ1-2|TRBV6-5
TGTGCCAGCAGTTGGACAGGGGCGGGTGGCTACACCTTC
CASSWTGAGGYTF
>TRBD2|NA|TRBJ2-3|TRBV4-1
TGCGCCAGCAGCCAAGACAGCAGCGGGAGCGGTACAGATACGCAGTATTTT
CASSQDSSGSGTDTQYF
>NA|NA|TRBJ2-3|TRBV7-9
TGTGCCAGCAGCTTCGGGTCCGGCACAGATACGCAGTATTTT
CASSFGSGTDTQYF
>TRBD2|NA|TRBJ2-7|TRBV5-1
TGCGCCAGCAGTAATCCTCCGTCCGGGACTAGCGTGAACTTC
CASSNPPSGTSVNF
>TRBD1|few|TRBJ1-4|TRBV19
TGTGCCAGTAGTATGATTCGGGCGACAGGGGAATCGACTAATGAAAAACTGTTTTTT
CASSMIRATGESTNEKLFF
>NA|NA|TRBJ2-3|TRBV25-1
TGTGCCAGCAGTGACGATACTCGGGCAGATACGCAGTATTTT
CASSDDTRADTQYF
>TRBD2|NA|TRBJ2-1|TRBV27
TGTGCCAGCAGTTTTTGGGCGGGCCAAGGGGAGGGACACAATGAGCAGTTCTTC
CASSFWAGQGEGHNEQFF
>TRBD1|NA|TRBJ2-2|TRBV28
TGTGCCAGCAGTACCTACAGGGGGCACACCGGGGAGCTGTTTTTT
CASSTYRGHTGELFF
>TRBD2|NA|TRBJ2-1|TRBV4-1
TGCGCCAGCAGCCAAGAAGGAGCGGGAAGTTACTACAATGAGCAGTTCTTC
CASSQEGAGSYYNEQFF
>TRBD2|NA|TRBJ2-1|TRBV13
TGTGCCAGCATGGAGCGGGAGGGGGTATCCTACAATGAGCAGTTCTTC
CASMEREGVSYNEQFF
>NA|once|TRBJ1-6|TRBV5-4
TGTGCCAGCAGCGTAGAAGGCGGGAATTCACCCCTCCACTTT
CASSVEGGNSPLHF
>NA|NA|TRBJ1-1|TRBV28
TGTGCCAGCAGGACCGGTCAGGGGCACTCCTACTCTGAAGCTTTCTTT
CASRTGQGHSYSEAFF
>NA|NA|TRBJ1-5|TRBV13
TGTGCCAGCAGCTTACCCTACAGGGAAAATCAGCCCCAGCATTTT
CASSLPYRENQPQHF
>NA|NA|TRBJ1-3|TRBV29-1
TGCAGCGTTGGACAACCCGGGCCTCGGGGATCTGGAAACACCATATATTTT
CSVGQPGPRGSGNTIYF
>NA|NA|TRBJ2-3|TRBV7-9
TGTGCCAGCAGCTTAGGAAGGGGCTACACAGATACGCAGTATTTT
CASSLGRGYTDTQYF
>TRBD1|NA|TRBJ1-5|TRBV28
TGTGCCAGCAGGGGTGGGCAGGGGGCGGGCAATCAGCCCCAGCATTTT
CASRGGQGAGNQPQHF
>NA|NA|TRBJ1-2|TRBV2
TGTGCCAGCAGGGTAAAAGTGGGAACGGGGTATGGCTACACCTTC
CASRVKVGTGYGYTF
>NA|NA|TRBJ2-2|TRBV4-3
TGCGCCAGCAGCCGAGGGCCCGGGGAGCTGTTTTTT
CASSRGPGELFF
>NA|NA|TRBJ1-5|TRBV2
TGTGCCAGCAGCCTAGACGTGAGGGGCAATCAGCCCCAGCATTTT
CASSLDVRGNQPQHF
>NA|NA|TRBJ2-7|TRBV15
TGTGCCACCAGCAGAGTAAGGGGGGGCGGGAACGAGCAGTACTTC
CATSRVRGGGNEQYF
>NA|NA|TRBJ2-5|TRBV2
TGTGCCAGCAGTGTCGTGGAGACCCAGTACTTC
CASSVVETQYF
>TRBD2|NA|TRBJ2-7|TRBV4-3
TGCGCCAGCAGCCAAGAAGGGACTAGCGGGATAGGCGAGCAGTACTTC
CASSQEGTSGIGEQYF
>TRBD2|NA|TRBJ2-2|TRBV2
TGTGCCAGCAGGGGGACTAGCGGGAGTCACGGGGAGCTGTTTTTT
CASRGTSGSHGELFF
>NA|once|TRBJ2-5|TRBV10-3
TGTGCCATCAGTGAGTCGATACCCACTGGCGGGGGCGGGACCCAGTACTTC
CAISESIPTGGGGTQYF
>TRBD1|NA|TRBJ1-6|TRBV30
TGTGCCTGGGCGGACAGGGAAAATTCACCCCTCCACTTT
CAWADRENSPLHF
>TRBD1|once|TRBJ2-7|TRBV11-2
TGTGCCAGCAGCTTCCGGGACAGATACTACGAGCAGTACTTC
CASSFRDRYYEQYF
>TRBD1|NA|TRBJ1-2|TRBV5-1
TGCGCCAGCAGATTGAGCACAGGGGGCGCAAATGGCTACACCTTC
CASRLSTGGANGYTF
>NA|NA|TRBJ2-5|TRBV19
TGTGCCAGTAGTATTCCGGGGTCGCAAGAGACCCAGTACTTC
CASSIPGSQETQYF
>NA|NA|TRBJ2-5|TRBV6-1
TGTGCCAGCAGTGAAGCTTTAGGTGGGGGGGCGGAGACCCAGTACTTC
CASSEALGGGAETQYF
>NA|NA|TRBJ2-1|TRBV19
TGTGCCAGTAGTACACGCGAAATCAGTCCGGGAGAATCCTACAATGAGCAGTTCTTC
CASSTREISPGESYNEQFF
>NA|NA|TRBJ2-1|TRBV28
TGTGCCAGCAGTTTTCGCGGGGAGCAGTTCTTC
CASSFRGEQFF
>TRBD2|NA|TRBJ2-7|TRBV5-4
TGTGCCAGCAGCACCGGACTAGCGGAAGCCTACGAGCAGTACTTC
CASSTGLAEAYEQYF
>NA|NA|TRBJ2-7|TRBV7-9
TGTGCCAGCAGCTTTCAGAATTACGAGCAGTACTTC
CASSFQNYEQYF
>NA|NA|TRBJ1-4|TRBV19
TGTGCCAGTAGACCCAGACAGGCATCTAATGAAAAACTGTTTTTT
CASRPRQASNEKLFF
>TRBD1|few|TRBJ2-7|TRBV4-3
TGCGCCAGCAGCCCCACTTTGTCCGGACAGGGGGGGTACGAGCAGTACTTC
CASSPTLSGQGGYEQYF
>NA|NA|TRBJ2-7|TRBV2
TGTGCCAGCACTCCAATCCTCCAGGTCGGTGACGAGCAGTACTTC
CASTPILQVGDEQYF
>NA|NA|TRBJ1-3|TRBV5-1
TGCGCCAGCAGCTCCGGGGAGCGGAAATCTGGAAACACCATATATTTT
CASSSGERKSGNTIYF
>NA|many|TRBJ1-5|TRBV6-6
TGTGCCAGCAGTTACCCAGGTGTGGGTCAGCCCCAGCATTTT
CASSYPGVGQPQHF
>NA|NA|TRBJ1-3|TRBV11-3
TGTGCCAGCAGCAACCCTAGAACAGGGGGAAACACCATATATTTT
CASSNPRTGGNTIYF